This T cell receptor (beta chain) was sequenced for a study of shared clonotypes between healthy human individuals. Study results and caveats: Large sequencing depth failed to make sorted-subset sequencing complete, rarefaction showed.

The V and J ends lost 6 bases and 5 bases respectively, with 16 bases between them. This CDR3 spans 14 amino acids. Germline assignment: CDR1 LNHDA and CDR2 SQIVND (reference sequence). Naive CD8 cells lacked CD45RO, underwent positive selection for CCR7 and left out terminally differentiated effector memory CD45RA+ cells. TCRdb's copy holds only in-frame clones and misses some; the assay was immunoSEQ multiplex PCR. In the table there are more than 2 million clones, roughly 95% of which are singletons. Details on this clone: What it recognizes is unknown.

The clonotype originates from a man between 18 and 35 years old in good health. The sample comprised naive CD8+ T cells sorted from blood. The V and J genes are TRBV19 and TRBJ1-2; maybe TRBD1 (6 bases). The CDR3 region is CASRETGRAYGYTF. The CDR3 DNA reads TGTGCCAGTAGGGAGACAGGAAGAGCTTATGGCTACACCTTC.